The T cell receptor beta chain under discussion was sequenced for a study of blood T cell repertoires in COVID-19. Study context: Italy, Spain and the United States were the sources of the convalescent and acute COVID-19 samples. PBMCs, B-cell-depleted T cells, or T cells were the source of the cDNA or gDNA that made up the material.

As handled by the study authors: Scientists estimated how many nucleated cells there were by amplifying reference gene primers. TCRdb's table, derived via immunoSEQ multiplex PCR, lists solely in-frame clones and lacks some. That table gives V, J and clone size, and the DNA gave D and trimming. Of over 250,000 clones in the sample, roughly 90% were seen once. The CDR3 sequence is 16 residues long. CDR1 and CDR2 from the germline V gene are SGHRS and YFSETQ. V dropped 4 bases and J dropped 0; count of bases not matched to a gene: 8. Input material: peripheral blood. The sequence derives from a man aged 50 or older with acute or convalescent COVID-19. The V and J genes are TRBV5-1 and TRBJ1-1, with 8 positions matching TRBD1. The CDR3 loop is CASSPRTGNVNTEAFF. Written as DNA, the CDR3 is TGCGCCAGCAGCCCCAGGACAGGGAACGTGAACACTGAAGCTTTCTTT.